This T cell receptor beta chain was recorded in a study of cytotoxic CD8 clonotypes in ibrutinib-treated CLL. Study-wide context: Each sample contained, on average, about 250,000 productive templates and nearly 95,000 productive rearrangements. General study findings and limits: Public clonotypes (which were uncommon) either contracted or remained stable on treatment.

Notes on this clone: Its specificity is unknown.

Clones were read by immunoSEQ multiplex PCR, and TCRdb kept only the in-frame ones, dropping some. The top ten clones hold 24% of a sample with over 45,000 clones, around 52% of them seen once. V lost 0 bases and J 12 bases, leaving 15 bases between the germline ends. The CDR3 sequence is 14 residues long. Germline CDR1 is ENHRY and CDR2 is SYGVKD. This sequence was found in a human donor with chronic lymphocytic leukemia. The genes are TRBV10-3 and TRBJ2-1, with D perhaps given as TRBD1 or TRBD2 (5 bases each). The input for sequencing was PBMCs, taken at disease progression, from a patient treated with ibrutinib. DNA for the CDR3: TGTGCCATCAGTGAGTCGACGGGCCATGGGGGGCAGTTCTTC. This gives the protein CAISESTGHGGQFF.